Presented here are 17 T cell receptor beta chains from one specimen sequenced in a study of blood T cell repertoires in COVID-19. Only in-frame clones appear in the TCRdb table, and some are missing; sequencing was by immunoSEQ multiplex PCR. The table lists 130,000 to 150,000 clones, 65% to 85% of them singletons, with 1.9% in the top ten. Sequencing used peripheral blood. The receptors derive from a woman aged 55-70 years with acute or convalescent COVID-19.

The CDR3 protein is CASSRRGYEQYF. CDR3 sequence (DNA): TGTGCCAGCAGCCGTAGGGGCTACGAGCAGTACTTC. This chain uses TRBV5-6 with TRBJ2-7, with a weak D call TRBD1 (5 bases). V lost 4 bases and J lost 3, with 8 bases in between. The CDR3 covers 12 residues. Germline V gives CDR1 SGHDT, CDR2 YYEEEE.

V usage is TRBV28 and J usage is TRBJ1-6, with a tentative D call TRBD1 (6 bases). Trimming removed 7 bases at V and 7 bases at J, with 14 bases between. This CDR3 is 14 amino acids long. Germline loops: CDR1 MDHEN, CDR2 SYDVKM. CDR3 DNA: TGTGCCAGCAAACAGGGAACGGTGAATTCACCCCTCCACTTT. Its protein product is CASKQGTVNSPLHF.

The CDR3 spells CASSQRPSEAFF. The CDR3 region has the DNA TGTGCCAGCAGCCAACGTCCCAGTGAAGCTTTCTTT. The genes are TRBV3-1 (or the pseudogene TRBV3-2) and TRBJ1-1, with unresolved D. This CDR3 comprises 12 residues. CDR1 LGHDT and CDR2 YNNKEL come from the germline V gene (reference sequence). Trimming stripped 2 bases from V and 7 bases from J, with 8 bases between.

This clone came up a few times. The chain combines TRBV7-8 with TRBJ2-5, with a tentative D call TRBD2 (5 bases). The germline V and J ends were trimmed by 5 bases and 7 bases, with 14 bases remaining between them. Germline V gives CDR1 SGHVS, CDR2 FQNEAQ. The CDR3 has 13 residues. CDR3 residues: CASSPRTVMTQYF. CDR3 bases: TGTGCCAGCAGCCCTCGGACTGTCATGACCCAGTACTTC.

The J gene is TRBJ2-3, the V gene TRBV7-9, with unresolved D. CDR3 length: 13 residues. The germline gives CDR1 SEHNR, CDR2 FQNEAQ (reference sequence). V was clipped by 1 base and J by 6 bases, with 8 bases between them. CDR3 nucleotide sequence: TGTGCCAGCAGCTTAGACGGTTCGGATACGCAGTATTTT. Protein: CASSLDGSDTQYF.

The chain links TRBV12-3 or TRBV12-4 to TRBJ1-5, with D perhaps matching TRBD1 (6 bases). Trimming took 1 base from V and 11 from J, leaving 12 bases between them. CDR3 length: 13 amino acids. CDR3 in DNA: TGTGCCAGCAGTTTAGGACAGGTCCTATCCCAGCATTTT. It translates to CASSLGQVLSQHF.

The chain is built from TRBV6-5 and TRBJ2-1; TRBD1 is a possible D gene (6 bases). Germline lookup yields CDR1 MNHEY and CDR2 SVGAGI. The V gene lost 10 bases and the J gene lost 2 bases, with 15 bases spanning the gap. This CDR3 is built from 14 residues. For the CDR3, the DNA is TGTGCCACCCTTCCGGGACAAGCCTACAATGAGCAGTTCTTC. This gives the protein CATLPGQAYNEQFF.

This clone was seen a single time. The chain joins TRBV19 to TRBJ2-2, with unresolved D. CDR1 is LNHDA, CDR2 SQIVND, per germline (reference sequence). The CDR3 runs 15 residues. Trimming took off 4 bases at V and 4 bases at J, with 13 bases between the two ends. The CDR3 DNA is TGTGCCAGTAGTAGAATGGCAGTTTCCACCGGGGAGCTGTTTTTT. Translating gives CASSRMAVSTGELFF.

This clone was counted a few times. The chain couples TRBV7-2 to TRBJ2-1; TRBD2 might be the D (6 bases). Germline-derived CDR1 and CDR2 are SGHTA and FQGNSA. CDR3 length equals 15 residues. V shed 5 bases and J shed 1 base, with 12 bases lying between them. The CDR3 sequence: CASSGVAASYNEQFF. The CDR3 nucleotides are TGTGCCAGCAGCGGGGTAGCGGCTTCCTACAATGAGCAGTTCTTC.

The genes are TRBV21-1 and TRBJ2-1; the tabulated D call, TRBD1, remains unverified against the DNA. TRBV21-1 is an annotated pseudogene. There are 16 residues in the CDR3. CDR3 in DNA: TGTGCCAGCACCGGTCTGTCCAGGGGCCACTACAATGAGCAGTTCTTC. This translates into CASTGLSRGHYNEQFF.

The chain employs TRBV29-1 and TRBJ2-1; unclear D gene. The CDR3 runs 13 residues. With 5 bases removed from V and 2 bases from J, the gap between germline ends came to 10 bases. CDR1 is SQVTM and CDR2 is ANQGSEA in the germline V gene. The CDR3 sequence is CSVRPRTYNEQFF. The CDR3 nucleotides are TGCAGCGTTCGGCCTAGGACCTACAATGAGCAGTTCTTC.

In DNA, the CDR3 is TGTGCCAGCAGTGCAGGGTCCAATTCACCCCTCCACTTT. Encoded protein: CASSAGSNSPLHF. The chain recombines TRBV25-1 with TRBJ1-6, with D tentatively TRBD1 (5 bases). With 4 bases removed from V and 7 bases from J, the gap between germline ends came to 8 bases. CDR3 size: 13 residues. Germline V lookup: CDR1 MGHDK, CDR2 SYGVNS.

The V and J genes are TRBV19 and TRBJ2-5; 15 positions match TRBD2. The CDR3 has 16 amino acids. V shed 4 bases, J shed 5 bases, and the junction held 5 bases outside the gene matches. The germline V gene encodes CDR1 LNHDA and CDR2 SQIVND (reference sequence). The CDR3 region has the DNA TGTGCCAGTAGTAGGACTAGCGGGAGGGCCTGGGAGACCCAGTACTTC. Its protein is CASSRTSGRAWETQYF.

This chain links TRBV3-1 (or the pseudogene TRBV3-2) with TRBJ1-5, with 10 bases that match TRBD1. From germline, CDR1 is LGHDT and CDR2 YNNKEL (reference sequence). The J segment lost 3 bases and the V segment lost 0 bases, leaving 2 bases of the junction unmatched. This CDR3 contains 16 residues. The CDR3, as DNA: TGTGCCAGCAGCCAAGATGACAGGGGGCCCAATCAGCCCCAGCATTTT. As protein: CASSQDDRGPNQPQHF.

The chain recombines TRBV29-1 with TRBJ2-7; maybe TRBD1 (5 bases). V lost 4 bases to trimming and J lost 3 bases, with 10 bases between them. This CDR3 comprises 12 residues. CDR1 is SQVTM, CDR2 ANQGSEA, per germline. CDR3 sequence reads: CSVGNRGYEQYF. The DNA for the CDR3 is TGCAGCGTTGGAAATAGGGGCTACGAGCAGTACTTC.

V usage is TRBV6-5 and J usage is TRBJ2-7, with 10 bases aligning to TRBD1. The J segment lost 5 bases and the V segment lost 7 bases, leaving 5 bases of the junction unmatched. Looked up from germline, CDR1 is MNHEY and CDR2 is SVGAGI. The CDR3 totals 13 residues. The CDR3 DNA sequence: TGTGCCAGCAACCGGGACAGGGGAGACGAGCAGTACTTC. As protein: CASNRDRGDEQYF.

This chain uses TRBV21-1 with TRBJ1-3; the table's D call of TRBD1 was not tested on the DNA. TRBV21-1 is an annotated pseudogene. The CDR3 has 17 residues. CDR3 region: CASSTRPPGTAGNTIYF. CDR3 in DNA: TGTGCCAGCAGCACCCGGCCCCCAGGGACAGCTGGAAACACCATATATTTT.